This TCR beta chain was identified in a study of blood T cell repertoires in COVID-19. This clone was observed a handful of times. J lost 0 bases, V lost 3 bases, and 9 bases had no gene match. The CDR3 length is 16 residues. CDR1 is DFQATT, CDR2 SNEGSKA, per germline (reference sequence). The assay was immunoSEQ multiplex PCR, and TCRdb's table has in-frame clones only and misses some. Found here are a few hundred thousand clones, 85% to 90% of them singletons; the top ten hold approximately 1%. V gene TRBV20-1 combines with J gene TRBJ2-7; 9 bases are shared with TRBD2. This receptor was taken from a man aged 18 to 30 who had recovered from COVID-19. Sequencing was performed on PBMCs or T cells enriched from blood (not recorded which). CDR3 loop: CSASGRLAGNSYEQYF. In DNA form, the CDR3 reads TGCAGTGCTAGTGGCCGGCTAGCGGGGAACTCCTACGAGCAGTACTTC.